This T cell receptor (beta chain) was recorded in a study of CD8 T cells in ankylosing spondylitis. As the method for making TCR beta libraries, quantitative 5'-RACE with molecular barcodes was used. TCRdb reanalysed the 5' RACE reads using MiXCR and keeps one entry per CDR3 protein. The repertoire includes a few hundred thousand distinct CDR3 sequences, roughly 18% of them detected once, and approximately 0.93% sits in the top ten. The study, taken as a whole, reports: Fewer than ten highly homologous variants made up a TCR beta motif that seemed to typify ankylosing spondylitis blood. There was reportedly significant enrichment of clones that were disease-linked in matched ankylosing spondylitis synovial fluid.

With regard to this clonotype: The antigen is not known.

Germline CDR1 is SGHNT and CDR2 is YYREEE (reference sequence). This CDR3 spans 16 amino acids. Trimming took 3 bases from V and 6 from J; bases not matched to a gene: 12. The gene calls are TRBV5-4 and TRBJ2-1; 7 bases are a match to TRBD2. The clonotype originates from a male donor with ankylosing spondylitis. Sequencing was done on a sample of blood, either unsorted or a sorted T cell fraction (not recorded which). The CDR3 region is CASSYRWDYQSNEQFF. CDR3 nucleotides: TGTGCCAGCAGCTATCGGTGGGACTACCAGTCCAATGAGCAGTTCTTC.